Presented here are 9 T cell receptor beta chains from one specimen sequenced in a study of blood T cell repertoires in COVID-19. Sequencing was performed with immunoSEQ multiplex PCR; in TCRdb, only in-frame clones are kept and a portion is missing. This table holds about 91,000 clones, around 90% found once. Material: peripheral blood. These receptors were collected from a man aged 65 to 85 with acute or convalescent COVID-19.

This clone was observed a single time. The J gene is TRBJ1-2, the V gene TRBV9; TRBD1 agrees at 8 bases. Germline CDR1 SGDLS, CDR2 YYNGEE. The CDR3 extends over 14 amino acids. The V segment lost 7 bases and the J segment 0 bases; nucleotides outside the gene matches: 5. In DNA, the CDR3 is TGTGCCAGCGCAAACAGGGGGACTAACTATGGCTACACCTTC. It encodes CASANRGTNYGYTF.

CDR3 in DNA: TGCGCCAGCAGCTTGGATTGGGGGCGGGAGTACACAGATACGCAGTATTTT. It is translated as CASSLDWGREYTDTQYF. This chain connects TRBV5-1 to TRBJ2-3; D is perhaps TRBD2 (7 bases). V lost 0 bases to trimming and J lost 2 bases, with 16 bases between them. CDR3 length: 17 residues. Germline V lookup: CDR1 SGHRS, CDR2 YFSETQ. The complete variable domain, with remaining parts taken from reference TRBV5-1 and TRBJ2-3, reads KAGVTQTPRYLIKTRGQQVTLSCSPISGHRSVSWYQQTPGQGLQFLFEYFSETQRNKGNFPGRFSGRQFSNSRSEMNVSTLELGDSALYLCASSLDWGREYTDTQYFGPGTRLTVL.

The chain has TRBV11-2 and TRBJ2-7, with 8 positions matching TRBD1. Germline loops: CDR1 SGHAT, CDR2 FQNNGV. The V segment lost 5 bases and the J segment 1 base; nucleotides outside the gene matches: 10. This CDR3 comprises 16 residues. In DNA form, the CDR3 reads TGTGCCAGCAGCCCGAACTTCGACAGGGGTTCCTACGAGCAGTACGTC. Amino acid sequence: CASSPNFDRGSYEQYV.

The chain uses TRBV18 and TRBJ2-7, with a weak D call TRBD1 (7 bases). The V end was cut by 0 bases, the J end by 7 bases, with 22 bases between. The germline V gene has CDR1 KGHSH and CDR2 LQKENI. This CDR3 has 17 residues. CDR3 sequence reads: CASSPPVVGAQGGEQYF. In DNA, the CDR3 is TGTGCCAGCTCACCACCCGTTGTGGGGGCTCAGGGGGGAGAGCAGTACTTC.

V gene TRBV10-2 combines with J gene TRBJ2-1; tentative D call: TRBD1 (5 bases). Germline-derived CDR1 and CDR2 are WSHSY and SAAADI. V shed 4 bases and J shed 8 bases, with 9 bases lying between them. The CDR3 spans 12 residues. The CDR3 loop is CASSVLGDEQFF. DNA for the CDR3: TGCGCCAGCAGTGTTTTAGGGGATGAGCAGTTCTTC.

The chain joins TRBV5-1 to TRBJ2-7, with 10 bases matching TRBD1. The germline CDR1 and CDR2 sequences are SGHRS and YFSETQ. V gave up 4 bases and J gave up 2 bases; unmatched junction bases: 12. The CDR3 is 17 residues long. CDR3 region: CASSIPGTGDWAYEQYF. For the CDR3, the DNA is TGCGCCAGCAGCATACCCGGGACAGGGGATTGGGCCTACGAGCAGTACTTC.

The chain joins TRBV29-1 to TRBJ2-1, with 7 bases fitting TRBD1. The CDR3 has 17 residues. CDR1 and CDR2 from the germline V gene are SQVTM and ANQGSEA. The junction had 14 bases not matched to a gene; V was cut back by 2 bases and J by 4 bases. CDR3 amino acids: CSVETIRTGLGYNEQFF. CDR3 DNA: TGCAGCGTTGAAACGATTAGGACAGGCCTAGGGTACAATGAGCAGTTCTTC.

V and J are TRBV19 and TRBJ1-5; 10 bases are shared with TRBD1. V lost 2 bases to trimming and J lost 7 bases; unmatched junction nucleotides: 5. The germline CDR1 and CDR2 sequences are LNHDA and SQIVND (reference sequence). This CDR3 spans 15 amino acids. The CDR3: CASSIRDRGGQPQHF. DNA for the CDR3: TGTGCCAGTAGTATAAGGGACAGGGGTGGACAGCCCCAGCATTTT. The full variable domain, completed using reference TRBV19 and TRBJ1-5, is DGGITQSPKYLFRKEGQNVTLSCEQNLNHDAMYWYRQDPGQGLRLIYYSQIVNDFQKGDIAEGYSVSREKKESFPLTVTSAQKNPTAFYLCASSIRDRGGQPQHFGDGTRLSIL.

J is TRBJ1-6 and V is TRBV2; no firm D call. CDR3 size: 13 residues. The germline V gene encodes CDR1 SNHLY and CDR2 FYNNEI. Trimming took 3 bases from V and 10 from J, leaving 10 bases between them. As DNA, the CDR3 is TGTGCCAGCAGTGACCGCCACTCCTCACCCCTCCACTTT. Encoded protein: CASSDRHSSPLHF.